This TCR beta chain was captured in a study of blood T cell repertoires in COVID-19. This CDR3 contains 16 residues. V lost 6 bases and J 3 bases, leaving 20 bases between the germline ends. CDR1 and CDR2 (germline): LGHDT, YNNKEL (reference sequence). This table comes from immunoSEQ multiplex PCR, and its TCRdb copy is limited to in-frame clones, with some not included. The sample has under 200,000 clones; around four fifths are singletons. The sequence was obtained from a woman in her sixties or seventies with COVID-19, enrolled during active disease. Sequenced input: peripheral blood. The chain has TRBV3-1 (or the pseudogene TRBV3-2) and TRBJ1-2; tentative D call: TRBD1 (5 bases). CDR3 loop: CASRDGHSTFYYGYTF. The CDR3 DNA sequence: TGTGCCAGCAGGGACGGACACTCAACTTTCTACTATGGCTACACCTTC.